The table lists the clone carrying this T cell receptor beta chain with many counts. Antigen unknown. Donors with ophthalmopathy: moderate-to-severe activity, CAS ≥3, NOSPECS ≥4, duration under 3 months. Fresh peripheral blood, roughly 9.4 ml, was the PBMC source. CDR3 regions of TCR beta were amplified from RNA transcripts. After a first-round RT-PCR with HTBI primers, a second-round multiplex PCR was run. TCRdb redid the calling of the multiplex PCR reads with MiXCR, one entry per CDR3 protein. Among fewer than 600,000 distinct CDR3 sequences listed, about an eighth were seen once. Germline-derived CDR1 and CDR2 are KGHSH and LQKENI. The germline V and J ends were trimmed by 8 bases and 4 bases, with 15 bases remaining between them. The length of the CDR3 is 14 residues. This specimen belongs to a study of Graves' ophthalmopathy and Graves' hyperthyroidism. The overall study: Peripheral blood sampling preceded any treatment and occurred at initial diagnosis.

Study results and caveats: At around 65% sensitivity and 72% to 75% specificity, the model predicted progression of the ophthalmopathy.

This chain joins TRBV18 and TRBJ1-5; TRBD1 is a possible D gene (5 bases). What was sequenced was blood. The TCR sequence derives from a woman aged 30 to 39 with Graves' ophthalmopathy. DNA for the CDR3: TGTGCCAGCAGCCCCGGGGGGAGTAATCAGCCCCAGCATTTT. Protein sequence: CASSPGGSNQPQHF.